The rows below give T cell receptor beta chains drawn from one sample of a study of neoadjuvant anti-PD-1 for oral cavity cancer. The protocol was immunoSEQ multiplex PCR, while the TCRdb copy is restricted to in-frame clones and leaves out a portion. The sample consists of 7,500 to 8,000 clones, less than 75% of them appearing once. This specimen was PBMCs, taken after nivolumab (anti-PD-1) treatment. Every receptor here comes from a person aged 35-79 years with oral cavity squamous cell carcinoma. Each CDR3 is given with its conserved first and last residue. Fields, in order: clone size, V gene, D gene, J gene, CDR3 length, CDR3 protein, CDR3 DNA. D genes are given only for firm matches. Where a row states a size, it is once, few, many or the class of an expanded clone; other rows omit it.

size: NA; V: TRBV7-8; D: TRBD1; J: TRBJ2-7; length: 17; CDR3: CASSLPRQGAHVVEQYF; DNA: TGTGCCAGCAGCCTTCCACGACAGGGGGCGCACGTAGTCGAGCAGTACTTC
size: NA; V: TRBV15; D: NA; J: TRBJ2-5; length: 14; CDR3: CATSRTGFQETQYF; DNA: TGTGCCACCAGCAGAACAGGATTCCAAGAGACCCAGTACTTC
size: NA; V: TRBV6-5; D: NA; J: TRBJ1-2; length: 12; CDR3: CASSHARDGYTF; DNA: TGTGCCAGCAGCCATGCTAGGGATGGCTACACCTTC
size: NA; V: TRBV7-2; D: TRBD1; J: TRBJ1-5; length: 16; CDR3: CASRTDRVYSNQPQHF; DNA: TGTGCCAGCAGAACGGACAGGGTTTATAGCAATCAGCCCCAGCATTTT
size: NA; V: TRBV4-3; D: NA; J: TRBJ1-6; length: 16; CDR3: CASSQTGQGNNSPLHF; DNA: TGCGCCAGCAGCCAAACGGGCCAGGGAAATAATTCACCCCTCCACTTT
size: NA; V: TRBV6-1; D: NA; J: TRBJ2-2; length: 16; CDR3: CASSEPRGRGNGELFF; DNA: TGTGCCAGCAGTGAACCCCGAGGGAGGGGGAATGGGGAGCTGTTTTTT
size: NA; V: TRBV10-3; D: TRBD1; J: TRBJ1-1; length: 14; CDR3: CAISGAGGRTEAFF; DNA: TGTGCCATCAGTGGGGCAGGGGGCAGGACTGAAGCTTTCTTT
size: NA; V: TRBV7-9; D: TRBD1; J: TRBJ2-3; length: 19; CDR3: CASSPELPDRGFIADTQYF; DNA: TGTGCCAGCAGCCCTGAGCTCCCCGACAGGGGGTTTATTGCAGATACGCAGTATTTT
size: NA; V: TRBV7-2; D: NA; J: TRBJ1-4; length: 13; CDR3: CASSLAVYEKLFF; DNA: TGTGCCAGCAGCTTAGCAGTATATGAAAAACTGTTTTTT
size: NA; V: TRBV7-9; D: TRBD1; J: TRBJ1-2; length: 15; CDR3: CASSLGRTGDHGYTF; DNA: TGTGCCAGCAGCTTAGGTCGGACAGGGGACCATGGCTACACCTTC
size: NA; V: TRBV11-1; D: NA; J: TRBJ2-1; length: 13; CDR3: CASSLGRNNEQFF; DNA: TGTGCCAGCAGCTTAGGACGTAACAATGAGCAGTTCTTC
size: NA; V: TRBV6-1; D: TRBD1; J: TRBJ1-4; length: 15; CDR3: CASSEFGTGTEKLFF; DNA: TGTGCCAGCAGTGAATTTGGGACAGGGACTGAAAAACTGTTTTTT
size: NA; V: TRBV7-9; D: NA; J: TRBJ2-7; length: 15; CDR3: CASSPLRGRGNEQYF; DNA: TGTGCCAGCAGCCCCCTTCGGGGGCGCGGTAACGAGCAGTACTTC
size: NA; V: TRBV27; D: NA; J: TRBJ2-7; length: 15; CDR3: CASRAGVYGSYEQYF; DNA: TGTGCCAGCAGGGCAGGGGTTTACGGTTCCTACGAGCAGTACTTC
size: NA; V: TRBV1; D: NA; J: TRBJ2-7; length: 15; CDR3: CTSSQQGDGTYEQYF; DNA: TGCACCAGCAGCCAGCAAGGGGACGGAACCTACGAGCAGTACTTC
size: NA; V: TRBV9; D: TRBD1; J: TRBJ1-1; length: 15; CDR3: CASSVALTGDTEAFF; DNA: TGTGCCAGCAGCGTAGCGTTGACAGGGGACACTGAAGCTTTCTTT
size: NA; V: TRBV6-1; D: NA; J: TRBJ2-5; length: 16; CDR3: CASSEAGGTGGETQYF; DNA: TGTGCCAGCAGTGAAGCGGGGGGGACGGGGGGCGAGACCCAGTACTTC
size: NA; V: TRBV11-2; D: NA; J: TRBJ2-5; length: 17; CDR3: CASSLDMAGSIQETQYF; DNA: TGTGCCAGCAGCTTAGATATGGCAGGATCAATCCAAGAGACCCAGTACTTC
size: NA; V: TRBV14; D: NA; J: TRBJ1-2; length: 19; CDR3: CASSQGGWDPAWFNYGYTF; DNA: TGTGCCAGCAGCCAAGGAGGGTGGGACCCGGCGTGGTTTAACTATGGCTACACCTTC
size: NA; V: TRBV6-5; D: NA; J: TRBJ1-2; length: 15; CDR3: CASSYSTSYTYGYTF; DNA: TGTGCCAGCAGTTACTCGACCTCATATACCTATGGCTACACCTTC
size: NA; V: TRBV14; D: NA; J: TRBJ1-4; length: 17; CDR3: CASSQERLGSTNEKLFF; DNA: TGTGCCAGCAGCCAAGAGAGGCTGGGGTCAACTAATGAAAAACTGTTTTTT
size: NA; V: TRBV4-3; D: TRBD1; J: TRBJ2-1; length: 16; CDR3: CASSQDSGTGGNEQFF; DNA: TGCGCCAGCAGCCAAGATTCCGGGACAGGGGGCAATGAGCAGTTCTTC
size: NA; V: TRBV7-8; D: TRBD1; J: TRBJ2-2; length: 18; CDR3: CASSFMAGQGGDTGELFF; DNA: TGTGCCAGCAGCTTCATGGCCGGACAGGGAGGAGACACCGGGGAGCTGTTTTTT
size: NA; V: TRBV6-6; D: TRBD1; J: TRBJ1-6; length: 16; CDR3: CASRGSLTGPNSPLHF; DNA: TGTGCCAGCAGGGGGTCCCTGACAGGGCCCAATTCACCCCTCCACTTT
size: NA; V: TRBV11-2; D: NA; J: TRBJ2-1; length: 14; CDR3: CASSLAGTNNEQFF; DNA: TGTGCCAGCAGCTTAGCCGGGACAAACAATGAGCAGTTCTTC
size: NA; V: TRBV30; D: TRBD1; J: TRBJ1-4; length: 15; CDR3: CAWSPLGQANEKLFF; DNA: TGTGCCTGGAGTCCACTCGGACAGGCTAATGAAAAACTGTTTTTT
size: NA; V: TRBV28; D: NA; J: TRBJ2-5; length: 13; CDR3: CASSPEGFGTQYF; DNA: TGTGCCAGCAGCCCGGAGGGGTTTGGGACCCAGTACTTC
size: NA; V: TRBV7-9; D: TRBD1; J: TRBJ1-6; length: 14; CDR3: CASSSRQGEAPLHF; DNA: TGTGCCAGCAGCTCTCGACAGGGGGAGGCACCCCTCCACTTT
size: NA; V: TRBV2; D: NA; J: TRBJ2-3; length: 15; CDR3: CASRKQGTSTDTQYF; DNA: TGTGCCAGCAGAAAGCAGGGTACTAGCACAGATACGCAGTATTTT
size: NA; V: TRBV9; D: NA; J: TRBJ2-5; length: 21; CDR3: CASSVATDTFGAYGSQETQYF; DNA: TGTGCCAGCAGCGTAGCCACCGACACGTTTGGGGCCTACGGGTCCCAAGAGACCCAGTACTTC
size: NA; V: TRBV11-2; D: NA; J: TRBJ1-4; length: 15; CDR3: CASSFRTDSNEKLFF; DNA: TGTGCCAGCAGTTTTAGGACCGATAGTAATGAAAAACTGTTTTTT
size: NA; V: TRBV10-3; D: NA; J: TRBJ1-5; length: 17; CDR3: CAISESRRGFSNQPQHF; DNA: TGTGCCATCAGTGAGTCGCGAAGGGGATTTAGCAATCAGCCCCAGCATTTT
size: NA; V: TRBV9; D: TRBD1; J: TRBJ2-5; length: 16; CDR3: CASSVDLSTGEETQYF; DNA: TGTGCCAGCAGCGTAGACCTTTCGACAGGGGAAGAGACCCAGTACTTC
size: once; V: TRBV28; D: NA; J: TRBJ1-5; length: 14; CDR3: CASRIVYSNQPQHF; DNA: TGTGCCAGCAGGATCGTCTATAGCAATCAGCCCCAGCATTTT
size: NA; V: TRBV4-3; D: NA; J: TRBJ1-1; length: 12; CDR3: CASSRGRDEAFF; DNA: TGCGCCAGCAGCCGTGGCAGGGATGAAGCTTTCTTT
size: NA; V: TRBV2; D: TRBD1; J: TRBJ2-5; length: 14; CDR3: CATRDRSIQETQYF; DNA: TGTGCCACCCGGGACAGGAGCATTCAAGAGACCCAGTACTTC
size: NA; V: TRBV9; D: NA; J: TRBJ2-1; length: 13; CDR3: CASSHGTPNEQFF; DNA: TGTGCCAGCAGCCACGGGACTCCGAATGAGCAGTTCTTC
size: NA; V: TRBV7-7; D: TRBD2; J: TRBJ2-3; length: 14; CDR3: CASSPGRVADTQYF; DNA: TGTGCCAGCAGTCCTGGGAGGGTGGCAGATACGCAGTATTTT
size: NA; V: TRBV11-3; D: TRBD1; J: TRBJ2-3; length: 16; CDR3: CASSLDQGAITDTQYF; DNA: TGTGCCAGCAGCTTAGATCAGGGGGCGATCACAGATACGCAGTATTTT
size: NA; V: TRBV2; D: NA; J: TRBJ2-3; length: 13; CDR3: CASSVASTDTQYF; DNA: TGTGCCAGCAGTGTTGCTAGCACAGATACGCAGTATTTT
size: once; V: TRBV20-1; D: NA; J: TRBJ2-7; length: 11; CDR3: CSAQGQDEQYF; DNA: TGCAGTGCCCAGGGGCAGGACGAGCAGTACTTC
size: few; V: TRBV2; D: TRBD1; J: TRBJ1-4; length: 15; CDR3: CASKEERQGNEKLFF; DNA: TGTGCCAGCAAGGAGGAAAGACAGGGGAATGAAAAACTGTTTTTT
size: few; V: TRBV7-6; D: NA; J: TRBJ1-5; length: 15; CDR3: CASSLGTHSNQPQHF; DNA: TGTGCCAGCAGCTTAGGTACACATAGCAATCAGCCCCAGCATTTT
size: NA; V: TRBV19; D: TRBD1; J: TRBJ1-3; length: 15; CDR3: CASSPDRHSGNTIYF; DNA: TGTGCCAGTAGTCCGGACAGGCACTCTGGAAACACCATATATTTT
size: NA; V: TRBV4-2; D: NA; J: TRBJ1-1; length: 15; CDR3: CASSQGGGVSTEAFF; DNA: TGTGCCAGCAGCCAAGGGGGTGGGGTAAGCACTGAAGCTTTCTTT
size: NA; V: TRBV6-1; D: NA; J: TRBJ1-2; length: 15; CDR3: CASSEGGWQSNGYTF; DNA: TGTGCCAGCAGTGAAGGGGGGTGGCAGTCAAATGGCTACACCTTC
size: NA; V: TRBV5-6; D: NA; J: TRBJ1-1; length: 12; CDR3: CASSFDPGEAFF; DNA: TGTGCCAGCAGCTTCGACCCCGGCGAAGCTTTCTTT
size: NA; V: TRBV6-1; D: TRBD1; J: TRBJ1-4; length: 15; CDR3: CASRGTGEALEKLFF; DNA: TGTGCCAGCAGGGGCACAGGGGAAGCGCTCGAAAAACTGTTTTTT
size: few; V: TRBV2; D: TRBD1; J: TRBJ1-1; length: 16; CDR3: CASSRKARQGNTEAFF; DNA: TGTGCCAGCAGTAGAAAAGCTAGACAGGGGAACACTGAAGCTTTCTTT
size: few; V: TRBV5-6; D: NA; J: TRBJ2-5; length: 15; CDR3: CASSLVSGGRETQYF; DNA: TGTGCCAGCAGCTTGGTGTCGGGGGGCCGCGAGACCCAGTACTTC